The source of this T cell receptor (beta chain) is a study of blood T cell repertoires in COVID-19. Looked up from germline, CDR1 is SGHAT and CDR2 is FQNNGV. With 5 bases clipped from V and 8 bases from J, the junction kept 7 bases outside the gene matches. CDR3 length: 16 residues. Per the authors' pipeline: Researchers report that nucleated cell counts were estimated from reference gene primer amplification. Produced via immunoSEQ multiplex PCR; TCRdb's table is partial and in-frame only. V, J and clone size reflect that table, while D and trimming were determined from the DNA. The table includes 52,000 or so clones, approximately 86% detected once.

The sample consisted of peripheral blood. This TCR derives from a woman aged 70-85 years with active COVID-19. V gene TRBV11-2 combines with J gene TRBJ2-1, with TRBD2 matching 15 bases. The CDR3 loop reads CASSPGTSGRIDEQFF. Here the CDR3 DNA reads TGTGCCAGCAGCCCTGGGACTAGCGGGAGGATAGATGAGCAGTTCTTC.